The T cell receptor (beta chain) under discussion was sequenced for a study of early T cells in non-severe SARS-CoV-2 infection. Overall study findings and caveats: Matching with VDJdb favored anti-spike CD8 responses (missing private and CD4 specificities).

This clonotype was seen more than once but under ten times. The antigen is undetermined. Germline assignment: CDR1 SGHAT and CDR2 FQNNGV. There are 13 residues in the CDR3. V dropped 4 bases and J dropped 8 bases, with 12 bases sitting between them. Unique molecular identifiers tagged individual cDNA molecules. TCRdb re-analysed the 5' RACE reads in MiXCR, keeping a single row per CDR3 protein. This sample has about 67,000 distinct CDR3 sequences, with under 14% found just once. The clonotype comes from an adult who was a healthcare worker with PCR-confirmed SARS-CoV-2 infection or an uninfected control (not recorded which). The chain links TRBV11-2 to TRBJ2-1; D call uncertain. Sequencing was carried out using whole blood. This chain's CDR3 is CASSSGPRDEQFF. DNA of the CDR3: TGTGCCAGCAGCTCCGGTCCGCGCGATGAGCAGTTCTTC.